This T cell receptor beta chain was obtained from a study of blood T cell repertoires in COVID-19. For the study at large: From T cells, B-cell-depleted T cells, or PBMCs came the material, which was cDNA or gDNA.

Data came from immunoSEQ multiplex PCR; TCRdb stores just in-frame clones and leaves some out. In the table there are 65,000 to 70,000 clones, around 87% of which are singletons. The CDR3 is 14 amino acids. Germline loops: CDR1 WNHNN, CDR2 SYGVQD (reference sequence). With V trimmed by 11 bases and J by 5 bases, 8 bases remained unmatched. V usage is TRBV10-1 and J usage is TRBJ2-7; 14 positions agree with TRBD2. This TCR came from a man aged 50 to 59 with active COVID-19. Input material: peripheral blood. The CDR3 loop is CAAWGTSGRHEQYF. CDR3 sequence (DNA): TGCGCCGCTTGGGGGACTAGCGGGAGACACGAGCAGTACTTC.